This TCR beta chain originates from a study of blood T cells in healthy people across ages. Alongside a J-beta primer mix, a sample-barcoded 5' primer served in a second PCR lasting roughly 7 to 12 cycles. TCRdb called the 5' RACE reads again in MiXCR, with one record for every CDR3 protein. The sample holds some 1.4 million distinct CDR3 sequences; roughly 40% are singletons and the top ten take roughly 7.9%. The sequence was obtained from a woman aged 18-29 years in good health. The sequenced sample consisted of blood.

The CDR3 nucleotides read TGCAGTGCTCCGCAAAACAATGAGCAGTTCTTC. Its protein is CSAPQNNEQFF. The gene calls are TRBV20-1 and TRBJ2-1; D is undetermined. Germline assignment: CDR1 DFQATT and CDR2 SNEGSKA (reference sequence). V was trimmed by 5 bases and J by 5 bases, leaving 7 bases between them. This CDR3 contains 11 residues.